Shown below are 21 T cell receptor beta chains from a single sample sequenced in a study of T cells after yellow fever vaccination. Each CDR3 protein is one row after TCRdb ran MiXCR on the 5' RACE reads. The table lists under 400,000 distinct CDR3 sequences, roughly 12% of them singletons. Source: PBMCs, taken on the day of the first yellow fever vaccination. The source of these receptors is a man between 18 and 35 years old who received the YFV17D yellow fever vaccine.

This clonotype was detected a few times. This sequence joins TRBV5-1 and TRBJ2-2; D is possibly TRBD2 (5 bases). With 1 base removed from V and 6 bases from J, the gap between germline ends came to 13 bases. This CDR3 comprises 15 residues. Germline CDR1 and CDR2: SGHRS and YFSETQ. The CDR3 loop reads CASSLFAGLPGELFF. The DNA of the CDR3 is TGCGCCAGCAGCTTGTTCGCGGGTCTCCCCGGGGAGCTGTTTTTT.

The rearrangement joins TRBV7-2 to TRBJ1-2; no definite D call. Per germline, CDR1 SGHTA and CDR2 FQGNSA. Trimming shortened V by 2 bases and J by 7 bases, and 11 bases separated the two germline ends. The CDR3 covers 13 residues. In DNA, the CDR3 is TGTGCCAGCAGCTTAAGCGGCCAGTTTGGCTACACCTTC. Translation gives CASSLSGQFGYTF.

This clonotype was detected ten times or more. CDR3 nucleotides: TGTGCCAGCAGCCGGCTAGCGGGGGCCTTCAAAAACATTCAGTACTTC. This gives the protein CASSRLAGAFKNIQYF. J is TRBJ2-4 and V is TRBV5-6; 10 bases map to TRBD2. Per germline, CDR1 SGHDT and CDR2 YYEEEE. Losses at the gene ends were 4 bases for V and 3 bases for J; bases not matched to a gene: 7. This CDR3 region has 16 residues.

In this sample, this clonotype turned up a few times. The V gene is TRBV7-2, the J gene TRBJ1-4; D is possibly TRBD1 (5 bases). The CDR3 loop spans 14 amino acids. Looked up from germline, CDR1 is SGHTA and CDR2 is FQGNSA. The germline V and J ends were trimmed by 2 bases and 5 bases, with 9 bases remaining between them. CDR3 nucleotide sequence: TGTGCCAGCAGCTTACAGGGAGGGAATGAAAAACTGTTTTTT. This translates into CASSLQGGNEKLFF.

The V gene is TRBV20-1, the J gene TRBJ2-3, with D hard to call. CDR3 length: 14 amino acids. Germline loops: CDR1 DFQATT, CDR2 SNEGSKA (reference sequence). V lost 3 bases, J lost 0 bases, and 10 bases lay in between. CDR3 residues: CSASTASSTDTQYF. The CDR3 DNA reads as TGCAGTGCTAGCACAGCTTCTAGCACAGATACGCAGTATTTT.

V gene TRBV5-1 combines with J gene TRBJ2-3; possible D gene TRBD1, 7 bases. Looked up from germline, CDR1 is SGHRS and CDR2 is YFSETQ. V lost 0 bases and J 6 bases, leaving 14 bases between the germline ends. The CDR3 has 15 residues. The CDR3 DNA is TGCGCCAGCAGCTTGGGGAGGGGGCCTCCTGATACGCAGTATTTT. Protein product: CASSLGRGPPDTQYF.

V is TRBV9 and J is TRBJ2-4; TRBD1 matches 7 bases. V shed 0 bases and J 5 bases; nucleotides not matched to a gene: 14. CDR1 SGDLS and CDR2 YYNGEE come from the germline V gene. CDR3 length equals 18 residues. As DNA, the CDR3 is TGTGCCAGCAGCGTAGGTTGGACTGGGACAGCCCAAGAAAACATTCAGTACTTC. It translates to CASSVGWTGTAQENIQYF.

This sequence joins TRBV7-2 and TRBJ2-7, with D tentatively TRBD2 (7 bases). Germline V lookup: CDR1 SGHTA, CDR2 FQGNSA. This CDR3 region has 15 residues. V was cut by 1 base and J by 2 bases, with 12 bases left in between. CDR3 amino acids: CASSLGGGGTYEQYV. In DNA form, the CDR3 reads TGTGCCAGCAGCTTAGGAGGGGGGGGCACCTACGAGCAGTACGTC.

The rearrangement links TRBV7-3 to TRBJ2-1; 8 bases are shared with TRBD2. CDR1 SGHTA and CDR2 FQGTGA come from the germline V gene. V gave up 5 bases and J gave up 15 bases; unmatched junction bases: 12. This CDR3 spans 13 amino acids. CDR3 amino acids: CASSPTGGGDRFF. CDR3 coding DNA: TGTGCCAGCAGCCCTACGGGGGGGGGGGATAGGTTCTTC.

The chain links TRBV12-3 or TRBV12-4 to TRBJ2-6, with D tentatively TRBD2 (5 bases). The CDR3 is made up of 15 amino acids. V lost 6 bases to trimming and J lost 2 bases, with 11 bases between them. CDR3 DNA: TGTGCCAGCAGATCCCCCGGGGCTGGGGCCAACGTCCTGACTTTC. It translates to CASRSPGAGANVLTF.

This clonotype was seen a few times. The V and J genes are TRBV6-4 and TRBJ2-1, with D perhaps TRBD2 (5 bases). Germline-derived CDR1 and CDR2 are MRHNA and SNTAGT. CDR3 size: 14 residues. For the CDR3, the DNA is TGTGCTAACTACTGCCCTAGCACGGGCGTTGAGCAGTTCTTC. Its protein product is CANYCPSTGVEQFF.

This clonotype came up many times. In DNA form, the CDR3 reads TGTGCCAGCAGCCAAGAGTTACTGGCGGGGGGGCAATTCTTC. It specifies CASSQELLAGGQFF. J is TRBJ2-1 and V is TRBV3-1, with 9 bases that match TRBD2. CDR1 and CDR2 (germline): LGHDT, YNNKEL (reference sequence). CDR3 length: 14 amino acids. The V segment lost 0 bases and the J segment 16 bases; nucleotides outside the gene matches: 10.

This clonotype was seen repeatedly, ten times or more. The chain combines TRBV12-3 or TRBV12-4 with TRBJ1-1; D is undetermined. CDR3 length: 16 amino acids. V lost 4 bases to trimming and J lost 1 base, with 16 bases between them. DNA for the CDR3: TGTGCCAGCAGTTCCGTAGACGAATCAGGGAACACTGAAGCTTTCTTT. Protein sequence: CASSSVDESGNTEAFF.

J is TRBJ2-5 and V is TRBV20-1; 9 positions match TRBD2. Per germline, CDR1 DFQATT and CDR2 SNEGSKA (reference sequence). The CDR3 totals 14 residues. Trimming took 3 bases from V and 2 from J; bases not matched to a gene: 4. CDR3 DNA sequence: TGCAGTGCTAGTTCTGCGGGGGGGCAAGAGACCCAGTACTTC. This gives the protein CSASSAGGQETQYF.

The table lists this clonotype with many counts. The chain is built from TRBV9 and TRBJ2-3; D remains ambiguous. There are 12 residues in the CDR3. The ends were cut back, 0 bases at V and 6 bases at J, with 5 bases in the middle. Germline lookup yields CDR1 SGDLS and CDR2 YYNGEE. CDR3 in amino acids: CASSVDADTQYF. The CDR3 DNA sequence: TGTGCCAGCAGCGTAGACGCCGATACGCAGTATTTT.

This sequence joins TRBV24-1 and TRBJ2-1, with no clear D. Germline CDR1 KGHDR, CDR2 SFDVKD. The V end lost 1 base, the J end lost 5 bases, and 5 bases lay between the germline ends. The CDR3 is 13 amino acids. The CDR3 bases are TGTGCCACCAGTGATTTTGCCGACAATGAGCAGTTCTTC. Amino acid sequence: CATSDFADNEQFF.

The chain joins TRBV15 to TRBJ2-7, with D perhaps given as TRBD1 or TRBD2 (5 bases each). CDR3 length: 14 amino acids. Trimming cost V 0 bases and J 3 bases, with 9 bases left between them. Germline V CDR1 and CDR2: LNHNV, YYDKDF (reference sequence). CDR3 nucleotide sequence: TGTGCCACCAGCAGAGATGAGGGGAACTACGAGCAGTACTTC. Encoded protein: CATSRDEGNYEQYF.

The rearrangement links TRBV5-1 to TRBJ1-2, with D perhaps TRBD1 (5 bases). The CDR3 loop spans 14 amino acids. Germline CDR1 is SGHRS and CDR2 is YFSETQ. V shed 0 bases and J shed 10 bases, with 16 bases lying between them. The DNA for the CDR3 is TGCGCCAGCAGCTTGGACCCTTCGGCAGGGATCTACACCTTC. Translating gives CASSLDPSAGIYTF.

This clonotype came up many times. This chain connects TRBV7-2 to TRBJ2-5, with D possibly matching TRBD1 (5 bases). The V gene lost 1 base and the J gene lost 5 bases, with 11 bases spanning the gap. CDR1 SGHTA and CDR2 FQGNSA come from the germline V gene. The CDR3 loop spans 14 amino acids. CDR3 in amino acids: CASSLGGAFETQYF. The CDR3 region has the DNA TGTGCCAGCAGCTTAGGGGGCGCTTTTGAGACCCAGTACTTC. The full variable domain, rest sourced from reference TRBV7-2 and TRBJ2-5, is GAGVSQSPSNKVTEKGKDVELRCDPISGHTALYWYRQSLGQGLEFLIYFQGNSAPDKSGLPSDRFSAERTGGSVSTLTIQRTQQEDSAVYLCASSLGGAFETQYFGPGTRLLVL.

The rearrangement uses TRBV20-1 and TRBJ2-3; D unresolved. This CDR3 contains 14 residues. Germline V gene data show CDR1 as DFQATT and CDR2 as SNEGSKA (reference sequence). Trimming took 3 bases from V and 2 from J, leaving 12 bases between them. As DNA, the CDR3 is TGCAGTGCTAGTGCGTTTGTGTTCACAGATACGCAGTATTTT. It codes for CSASAFVFTDTQYF.

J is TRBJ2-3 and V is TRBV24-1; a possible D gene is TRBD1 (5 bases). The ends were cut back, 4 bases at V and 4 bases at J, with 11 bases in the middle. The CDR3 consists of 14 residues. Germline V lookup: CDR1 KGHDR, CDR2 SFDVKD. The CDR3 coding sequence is TGTGCCACCAGTGACCCGACAGAACCAGATACGCAGTATTTT. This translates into CATSDPTEPDTQYF.